The clone carrying this TCR beta chain was recorded a few times. Genes and germline come from the mouse. The sequence runs out 4 residues before the end of the CDR3; the remainder is reconstructed from the germline J gene. This sample includes further DNA sequences coding for the same CDR3. J lost 1 base, V lost 4 bases, and 3 bases had no gene match. The germline CDR1 and CDR2 sequences are LGHNA and YNLKQL (reference sequence). There are 14 residues in the CDR3. Cutaneous lymph node cells were pooled, and they were sorted using CD4, CD8alpha, NKG2D, NKG2ACE and other markers. The record originates from a study of CD8+ T cells in alopecia areata. As the sequencing template, cDNA was produced by extracting RNA and reverse transcribing it. TCRdb's table, derived via immunoSEQ multiplex PCR, lists solely in-frame clones and lacks some. The sample presents 250,000 or so clones, none singletons.

This rearrangement joins TRBV5 to TRBJ1-1; 7 bases align to TRBD1. Sequenced material: CD4+ T cells sorted from a lymph node. This TCR was sampled from a C3H/HeJ mouse with alopecia areata. This strain has MHC haplotype H2-k. CDR3 bases read: TGTGCCAGCAGCCCCGACAGGGCGAACACA. Translation: CASSPDRANT. Given in full, the CDR3 is CASSPDRANTEVFF.